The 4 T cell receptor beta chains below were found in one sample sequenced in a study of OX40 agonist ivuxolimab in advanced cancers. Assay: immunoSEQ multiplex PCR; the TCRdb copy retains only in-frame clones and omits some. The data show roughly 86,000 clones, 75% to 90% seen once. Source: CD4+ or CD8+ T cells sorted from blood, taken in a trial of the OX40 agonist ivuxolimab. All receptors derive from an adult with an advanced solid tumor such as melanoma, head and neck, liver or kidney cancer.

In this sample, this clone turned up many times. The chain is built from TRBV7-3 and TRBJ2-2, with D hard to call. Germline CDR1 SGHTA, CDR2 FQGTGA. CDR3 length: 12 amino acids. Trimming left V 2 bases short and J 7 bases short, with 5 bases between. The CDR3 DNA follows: TGTGCCAGCAGCTTATCAAGCGGGGAGCTGTTTTTT. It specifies CASSLSSGELFF.

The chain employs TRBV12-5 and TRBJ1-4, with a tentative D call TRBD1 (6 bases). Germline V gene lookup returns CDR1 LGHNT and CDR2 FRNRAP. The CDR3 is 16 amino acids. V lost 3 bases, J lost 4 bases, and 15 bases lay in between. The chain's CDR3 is CASGLAPTGYNEKLFF. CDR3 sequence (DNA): TGTGCTAGTGGTTTAGCCCCGACAGGCTATAATGAAAAACTGTTTTTT.

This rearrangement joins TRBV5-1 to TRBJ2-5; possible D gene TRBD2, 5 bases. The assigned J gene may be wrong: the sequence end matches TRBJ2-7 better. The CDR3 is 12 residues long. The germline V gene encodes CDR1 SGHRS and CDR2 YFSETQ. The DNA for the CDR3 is TGCGCCAGCAGCTTGGTCGAGGGCGAGCAGTACTTC. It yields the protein CASSLVEGEQYF.

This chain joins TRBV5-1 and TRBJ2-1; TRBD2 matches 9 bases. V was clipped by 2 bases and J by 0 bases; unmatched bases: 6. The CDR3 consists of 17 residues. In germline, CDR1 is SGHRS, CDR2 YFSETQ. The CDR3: CASSFYPSGISYNEQFF. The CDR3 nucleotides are TGCGCCAGCAGCTTTTACCCTAGCGGGATCTCCTACAATGAGCAGTTCTTC.